Sequencing of this TCR beta chain was carried out in a study of blood T cell repertoires in COVID-19. Overall study: Sites across the United States, Italy and Spain contributed samples from acute and convalescent COVID-19. The analysed material was cDNA or gDNA that came from T cells, B-cell-depleted T cells, or PBMCs.

Trimming removed 2 bases from V and 0 bases from J, with 10 bases in between. The CDR3 loop spans 16 amino acids. Germline values: CDR1 MNHEY, CDR2 SMNVEV (reference sequence). Source study methods: Counts of nucleated cells, estimated from reference gene primer amplification, were obtained. Clones were sequenced by immunoSEQ multiplex PCR, and TCRdb holds only the in-frame ones, with some missing. V, J and clone size are those of that table, while D and trimming were read from the DNA. The sample has around 110,000 clones, about 89% seen once; the top ten hold approximately 4.9%. The V call is TRBV27, the J call TRBJ2-2, with TRBD2 as a possible D gene (6 bases). The specimen was peripheral blood. The clonotype comes from a man aged 35-49 years with active or convalescent COVID-19. The CDR3 is CASSLIGGPNTGELFF. In nucleotides, the CDR3 is TGTGCCAGCAGTTTAATCGGGGGACCGAACACCGGGGAGCTGTTTTTT.